The 25 T cell receptor beta chains below all came from one sample that was sequenced in a study of CD8+CD57+ T cells in acquired aplastic anemia. Genomic DNA constituted the template upon which TCR beta VDJ and CDR3 profiling was performed. One entry per CDR3 protein, called by TCRdb with MiXCR from the reads. The sample contains 35,000 to 45,000 distinct CDR3 sequences, 65% to 70% of which appear only once. The specimen was sorted CD4+, CD8+, or CD8+CD57+ T cells (not recorded which) from PBMCs. Receptor source: a human donor in good health, serving as a control.

This chain links TRBV30 with TRBJ2-7; TRBD1 matches 8 bases. V dropped 5 bases and J dropped 0; count of bases not matched to a gene: 3. This CDR3 is built from 13 residues. CDR1 and CDR2 (germline): GTSNPN, SVGIG (reference sequence). CDR3 nucleotides: TGTGCCTGGGGGACAGGCAGCTCCTACGAGCAGTACTTC. This gives the protein CAWGTGSSYEQYF.

This clonotype has just a few counts. The CDR3 here is CASGERWGETQYF. The CDR3 nucleotides are TGTGCCAGCGGCGAGCGGTGGGGAGAGACCCAGTACTTC. J is TRBJ2-5 and V is TRBV2; perhaps TRBD2 as D (5 bases). The germline V gene has CDR1 SNHLY and CDR2 FYNNEI. CDR3 length: 13 amino acids. Trimming pared 8 bases from V and 4 bases from J, leaving 14 bases between.

This clonotype has at least ten counts. The final CDR3 position lacks the conserved phenylalanine or tryptophan, pointing to a likely read error. No DNA is shown, since the ends of the CDR3 on it are uncertain; the CDR3 is the one TCRdb lists. The rearrangement links TRBV6-7 to TRBJ2-5. TRBV6-7 is annotated as an ORF whose role is uncertain. The CDR3 adds up to 12 amino acids, both ends counted. The CDR3 sequence is CASSYQVGTAVV.

This chain uses TRBV10-2 with TRBJ2-3; D is ambiguous. V lost 5 bases and J lost 5, with 5 bases in between. Germline-derived CDR1 and CDR2 are WSHSY and SAAADI. The CDR3 is 11 residues long. The CDR3 DNA reads TGCGCCAGCAGTTTCCAAGATACGCAGTATTTT. Translating gives CASSFQDTQYF.

The chain uses TRBV7-2 and TRBJ2-1, with unresolved D. Trimming shortened V by 0 bases and J by 6 bases, and 6 bases separated the two germline ends. The CDR3 consists of 13 residues. The V gene's germline CDR1 is SGHTA and CDR2 FQGNSA. The CDR3 region is CASSLAGINEQFF. CDR3 bases: TGTGCCAGCAGCTTAGCGGGGATCAATGAGCAGTTCTTC.

This clonotype was seen at least ten times. This chain links TRBV2 with TRBJ2-6; 10 nucleotides agree with TRBD2. CDR1 SNHLY and CDR2 FYNNEI come from the germline V gene. This CDR3 is built from 17 residues. With 2 bases clipped from V and 2 bases from J, the junction kept 3 bases outside the gene matches. The CDR3 DNA reads as TGTGCCAGCAGTGAACGGACTAGCGGTACTGGGGCCAACGTCCTGACTTTC. Protein: CASSERTSGTGANVLTF. Complete variable domain (other parts from reference TRBV2 and TRBJ2-6): EPEVTQTPSHQVTQMGQEVILRCVPISNHLYFYWYRQILGQKVEFLVSFYNNEISEKSEIFDDQFSVERPDGSNFTLKIRSTKLEDSAMYFCASSERTSGTGANVLTFGAGSRLTVL.

This CDR3 is CASSIWRGAGANVLTF. The CDR3 nucleotides read TGTGCCAGTAGTATATGGCGGGGCGCTGGGGCCAACGTCCTGACTTTC. The rearrangement joins TRBV19 to TRBJ2-6; maybe TRBD2 (6 bases). The CDR3 sequence is 16 residues long. V was shortened by 2 bases and J by 2 bases, with 10 bases between the two germline ends. The germline V gene has CDR1 LNHDA and CDR2 SQIVND (reference sequence).

CDR3 sequence (DNA): TGTGCCAGCAGCTTAGAGGGGGAAGCTTTCTTT. This sequence encodes CASSLEGEAFF. The gene calls are TRBV7-6 and TRBJ1-1, with a tentative D call TRBD1 (5 bases). The length of the CDR3 is 11 residues. Looked up from germline, CDR1 is SGHVS and CDR2 is FNYEAQ. V shed 1 base and J shed 8 bases, with 5 bases lying between them.

The chain carries TRBV29-1 and TRBJ2-1; D unclear. The germline V gene encodes CDR1 SQVTM and CDR2 ANQGSEA. V lost 3 bases to trimming and J lost 5 bases, with 5 bases between them. The CDR3 is 11 residues long. For the CDR3, the DNA is TGCAGCGTTGATGTCGACAATGAGCAGTTCTTC. Translated, it gives CSVDVDNEQFF.

This clonotype was seen repeatedly, ten times or more. The DNA for the CDR3 is TGTGCCAGCAGTTTGGTTATAGGGACAGATAACACCGGGGAGCTGTTTTTT. Translated, it gives CASSLVIGTDNTGELFF. The chain joins TRBV28 to TRBJ2-2, with 7 bases matching TRBD1. Germline V lookup: CDR1 MDHEN, CDR2 SYDVKM. The J segment lost 2 bases and the V segment lost 3 bases, leaving 9 bases of the junction unmatched. CDR3 size: 17 residues.

V is TRBV9 and J is TRBJ1-2; 7 positions agree with TRBD1. CDR1 is SGDLS, CDR2 YYNGEE, per germline. Trimming cost V 3 bases and J 5 bases; bases outside gene matches: 10. The CDR3 runs 15 residues. CDR3 coding DNA: TGTGCCAGCAGCGGGGAGGGAGGGGGCACATATGGCTACACCTTC. Encoded protein: CASSGEGGGTYGYTF.

The chain couples TRBV25-1 to TRBJ2-1, with a possible D match to TRBD2 (5 bases). The CDR3 runs 16 residues. Trimming stripped 4 bases from V and 1 base from J, with 14 bases between. The germline V gene has CDR1 MGHDK and CDR2 SYGVNS. CDR3 DNA sequence: TGTGCCAGCAGTGCGAGTCGGGGTCTTTCCTACAATGAGCAGTTCTTC. Residues: CASSASRGLSYNEQFF.

This clonotype was observed many times. The chain joins TRBV9 to TRBJ2-5; the D gene could be TRBD1 or TRBD2 (6 bases each). The CDR3 is 17 residues long. The V gene lost 3 bases and the J gene lost 0 bases, with 18 bases spanning the gap. Germline V gives CDR1 SGDLS, CDR2 YYNGEE. This CDR3 is CASSAKPGDFNQETQYF. CDR3 coding DNA: TGTGCCAGCAGCGCCAAACCAGGGGACTTTAACCAAGAGACCCAGTACTTC.

V usage is TRBV19 and J usage is TRBJ1-5; 8 nucleotides align to TRBD1. Germline V gene sequence: CDR1 LNHDA, CDR2 SQIVND (reference sequence). There are 13 residues in the CDR3. V lost 3 bases and J lost 7; bases outside the gene matches: 2. The CDR3 DNA follows: TGTGCCAGTAGTATCAGGGGGCAGCAGCCCCAGCATTTT. Protein product: CASSIRGQQPQHF.

This clonotype was recorded only once. The rearrangement joins TRBV6-1 to TRBJ2-7, with 9 bases matching TRBD2. This CDR3 has 15 amino acids. The trim removed 0 bases at V and 5 bases at J, leaving 5 bases unmatched. Per germline, CDR1 MNHNS and CDR2 SASEGT. The DNA for the CDR3 is TGTGCCAGCAGTGAAGCCCCCGGGACTAGCAACGAGCAGTACTTC. Its translation: CASSEAPGTSNEQYF.

This clonotype was detected many times. The CDR3 spells CASSAPSGGGTDTQYF. The DNA for the CDR3 is TGTGCCAGCAGCGCCCCGAGCGGGGGAGGCACAGATACGCAGTATTTT. The V and J genes are TRBV9 and TRBJ2-3, with TRBD2 identical over 8 bases. The V gene end was trimmed by 3 bases and the J gene end by 1 base; junction bases not matched to a gene: 7. Germline CDR1 reads SGDLS; CDR2 reads YYNGEE. The CDR3 is made up of 16 amino acids.

In its sample, this clonotype was seen many times. This chain joins TRBV19 and TRBJ1-1; D perhaps matches TRBD1 (6 bases). The germline V gene encodes CDR1 LNHDA and CDR2 SQIVND (reference sequence). The CDR3 has 15 residues. With 4 bases removed from V and 10 bases from J, the gap between germline ends came to 22 bases. The CDR3: CASSKLGGPLSGAFF. CDR3 nucleotide sequence: TGTGCCAGTAGTAAGCTAGGGGGACCGTTGAGCGGAGCTTTCTTT.

Details on this clonotype: Relative to the germline gene, one junction end is altered; a read error may explain this. The CDR3 protein is CATSNTGREANTGELFF. Written as DNA, the CDR3 is TGTGCCACCAGCAACACAGGGAGGGAGGCGAATACCGGGGAGCTGTTTTTT. The genes are TRBV15 and TRBJ2-2; possible D gene TRBD2, 7 bases. Looked up from germline, CDR1 is LNHNV and CDR2 is YYDKDF (reference sequence). The CDR3 runs 17 residues. Based on the CDR3 plus reference TRBV15 and TRBJ2-2, the full variable domain is DAMVIQNPRYQVTQFGKPVTLSCSQTLNHNVMYWYQQKSSQAPKLLFHYYDKDFNNEADTPDNFQSRRPNTSFCFLDIRSPGLGDTAMYLCATSNTGREANTGELFFGEGSRLTVL.

The table lists this clonotype with many counts. The chain couples TRBV6-2 or TRBV6-3 to TRBJ2-1; TRBD2 matches at 9 bases. Germline trimming cut 4 bases from V and 10 bases from J; bases unmatched to any gene: 14. Germline V CDR1 and CDR2: MNHEY, SVGEGT. The CDR3 contains 16 residues. This CDR3 reads CASSSTSGGLGREQFF. For the CDR3, the DNA is TGTGCCAGCAGTTCCACCAGCGGGGGGCTCGGTAGAGAGCAGTTCTTC.

This CDR3 reads CARHREHYEQYF. The CDR3 bases are TGTGCCAGGCACAGGGAACACTACGAGCAGTACTTC. The rearrangement uses TRBV24-1 and TRBJ2-7; D possibly corresponds to TRBD1 (6 bases). The CDR3 has 12 residues. Germline V lookup: CDR1 KGHDR, CDR2 SFDVKD. The V end lost 11 bases, the J end lost 3 bases, and 13 bases lay between the germline ends.

The J gene is TRBJ1-5, the V gene TRBV20-1; D ambiguous. The CDR3 spans 11 residues. V lost 3 bases and J 2 bases, leaving 2 bases between the germline ends. Germline CDR1 is DFQATT and CDR2 is SNEGSKA (reference sequence). The DNA for the CDR3 is TGCAGTGCTAGGTGCAATCAGCCCCAGCATTTT. This gives the protein CSARCNQPQHF.

V and J are TRBV7-9 and TRBJ2-7; 11 positions match TRBD1. Germline V CDR1 and CDR2: SEHNR, FQNEAQ (reference sequence). The CDR3 is 13 amino acids. With 7 bases clipped from V and 3 bases from J, the junction kept 2 bases outside the gene matches. DNA of the CDR3: TGTGCCAGCATGGGGACAGGGGGCTACGAGCAGTACTTC. It encodes CASMGTGGYEQYF. Variable domain in full (rest from reference TRBV7-9 and TRBJ2-7): DTGVSQNPRHKITKRGQNVTFRCDPISEHNRLYWYRQTLGQGPEFLTYFQNEAQLEKSRLLSDRFSAERPKGSFSTLEIQRTEQGDSAMYLCASMGTGGYEQYFGPGTRLTVT.

This chain joins TRBV2 and TRBJ2-3, with D hard to call. V was clipped by 6 bases and J by 1 base, with 14 bases between them. CDR3 size: 15 residues. Germline CDR1 SNHLY, CDR2 FYNNEI. DNA of the CDR3: TGTGCCAGCAGCCAAGTAACCGTTGGCACAGATACGCAGTATTTT. Translating gives CASSQVTVGTDTQYF.

This clonotype is a singleton in its sample. The chain has TRBV9 and TRBJ1-2, with 8 bases matching TRBD1. The length of the CDR3 is 15 residues. With 3 bases clipped from V and 3 bases from J, the junction kept 7 bases outside the gene matches. Germline V gives CDR1 SGDLS, CDR2 YYNGEE. The CDR3 sequence: CASSADPTGDYGYTF. CDR3 nucleotides: TGTGCCAGCAGCGCAGACCCGACAGGGGACTATGGCTACACCTTC.

The J gene is TRBJ1-1, the V gene TRBV29-1, with D tentatively TRBD1 (6 bases). Trimming removed 6 bases at V and 4 bases at J, with 24 bases between. CDR3 length: 16 residues. Germline CDR1 reads SQVTM; CDR2 reads ANQGSEA. CDR3 nucleotides: TGCAGCGTCGAGTTCGGGACGACAGGTCGCTCCACTGAAGCTTTCTTT. This sequence encodes CSVEFGTTGRSTEAFF. The variable domain in full, completed from reference TRBV29-1 and TRBJ1-1, reads SAVISQKPSRDICQRGTSLTIQCQVDSQVTMMFWYRQQPGQSLTLIATANQGSEATYESGFVIDKFPISRPNLTFSTLTVSNMSPEDSSIYLCSVEFGTTGRSTEAFFGQGTRLTVV.